This TCR beta chain was sequenced during a study of identical twins (dated by TCRdb to 2016 to 2017). In the study overall: TCR alpha and beta repertoires from monozygotic twins, unrelated adults of various ages and cord blood were deep-sequenced to test whether fetal clonotypes persist. To rule out contamination, the twin experiments were replicated at different times with different library preparation protocols. Overall results and qualifications from the work: Compared with coincidental sharing between unrelated individuals, out-of-frame TCR alpha sequences shared between twins showed an excess of sequences with low generation probability. In monozygotic twins, recombination models systematically underestimated out-of-frame TCR alpha sharing, but the models matched the sharing seen between unrelated individuals. Invariant T cells such as MAIT and iNKT could partly confound zero-insertion analyses, though diverse VJ usage argued against this for most clonotypes. Excess twin sharing in beta out-of-frame sequences was weaker because fewer shared sequences lowered the signal-to-noise ratio. Fewer insertions were carried by abundant cord blood beta clonotypes, a similar but weaker trend appeared in young adult naive repertoires, and no such trend appeared in memory repertoires. Conclusions relied on cross-sectional statistical analysis, since the same donors could not be followed over many years.

This clonotype was counted a few times. It has no known antigen specificity. Nothing much larger sits one base from this clone, and base qualities are not available. Library preparation was by 5' RACE. The sequencer listed for this sample is Illumina HiSeq 2000. A universal primer binding site was added through template switching, and the final cDNA carried a unique molecular identifier so that TCR cDNA molecules could be counted accurately. First-strand cDNA for TCR alpha and beta chains was synthesized from specific primers in the conserved constant-segment region. To control for contamination, every cDNA library carried two barcodes: a SMART-Mk sample barcode plus Illumina barcodes. TruSeq adapter sequences, together with Illumina sample barcodes, were added in two successive PCR steps. The Illumina HiSeq platform was used with custom primers to sequence TCR alpha and beta cDNA libraries. Regarding the original processing steps: Raw reads were processed with MiGEC to extract unique molecular identifiers, and MiXCR was used to determine CDR3 positions. For each individual, recombination models were inferred using an EM algorithm with the repgenHMM and IGoR tools. Shared clonotypes were analyzed with the tcR package in R, and sharing was normalized by the product of cloneset sizes. To study raw recombination free of thymic and clonal selection effects, out-of-frame nonproductive sequences were analyzed. TCRdb passed the public sequencing reads through fastp at Q25 and MiXCR, retaining productive beta sequences. For every CDR3 protein sequence, its rows merge into one entry that carries the most common genes and DNA. TCRdb, not the authors, supplied the V and J calls. The sample data list 300,000 to 400,000 distinct CDR3 sequences, and around 12% of these were observed just once. About 7% of the sample belongs to the ten largest clones.

Taken from cysteine to phenylalanine, the CDR3 has 15 residues. Only CDR3 DNA is held: 45 bases, read in frame from base 1. Relative to germline, V is missing 0 bases and J is missing 6 bases, with 6 bases of the junction outside any gene match. Reading the germline V gene gives CDR1 ENHRY and CDR2 SYGVKD. Only healthy Caucasian donors were included. Three pairs of female monozygotic twins, all aged 18 to 29 years, made up the twin cohort. CD4+ and CD8+ T cell populations were isolated with positive isolation kits from Invitrogen. The same specimen was also included in a second study, on yellow fever vaccine responses in identical twins. As noted in the second study: The T cell response to vaccination in identical twins was reported by the authors to appear partly convergent and partly personalized. Focusing on identical twins, the study followed the T cell clones that responded to the vaccine, and did so with precision.

The origin of this receptor is a woman aged 18 to 35 in good health. This sequence uses TRBV10-3 and TRBJ2-7; TRBD1 fits 9 bases in the junction. Specimen: CD8+ T cells sorted from blood. The CDR3 loop reads CAISESGTGIGEQYF. The DNA is as follows: TGTGCCATCAGTGAGTCCGGGACAGGGATTGGCGAGCAGTACTTC.